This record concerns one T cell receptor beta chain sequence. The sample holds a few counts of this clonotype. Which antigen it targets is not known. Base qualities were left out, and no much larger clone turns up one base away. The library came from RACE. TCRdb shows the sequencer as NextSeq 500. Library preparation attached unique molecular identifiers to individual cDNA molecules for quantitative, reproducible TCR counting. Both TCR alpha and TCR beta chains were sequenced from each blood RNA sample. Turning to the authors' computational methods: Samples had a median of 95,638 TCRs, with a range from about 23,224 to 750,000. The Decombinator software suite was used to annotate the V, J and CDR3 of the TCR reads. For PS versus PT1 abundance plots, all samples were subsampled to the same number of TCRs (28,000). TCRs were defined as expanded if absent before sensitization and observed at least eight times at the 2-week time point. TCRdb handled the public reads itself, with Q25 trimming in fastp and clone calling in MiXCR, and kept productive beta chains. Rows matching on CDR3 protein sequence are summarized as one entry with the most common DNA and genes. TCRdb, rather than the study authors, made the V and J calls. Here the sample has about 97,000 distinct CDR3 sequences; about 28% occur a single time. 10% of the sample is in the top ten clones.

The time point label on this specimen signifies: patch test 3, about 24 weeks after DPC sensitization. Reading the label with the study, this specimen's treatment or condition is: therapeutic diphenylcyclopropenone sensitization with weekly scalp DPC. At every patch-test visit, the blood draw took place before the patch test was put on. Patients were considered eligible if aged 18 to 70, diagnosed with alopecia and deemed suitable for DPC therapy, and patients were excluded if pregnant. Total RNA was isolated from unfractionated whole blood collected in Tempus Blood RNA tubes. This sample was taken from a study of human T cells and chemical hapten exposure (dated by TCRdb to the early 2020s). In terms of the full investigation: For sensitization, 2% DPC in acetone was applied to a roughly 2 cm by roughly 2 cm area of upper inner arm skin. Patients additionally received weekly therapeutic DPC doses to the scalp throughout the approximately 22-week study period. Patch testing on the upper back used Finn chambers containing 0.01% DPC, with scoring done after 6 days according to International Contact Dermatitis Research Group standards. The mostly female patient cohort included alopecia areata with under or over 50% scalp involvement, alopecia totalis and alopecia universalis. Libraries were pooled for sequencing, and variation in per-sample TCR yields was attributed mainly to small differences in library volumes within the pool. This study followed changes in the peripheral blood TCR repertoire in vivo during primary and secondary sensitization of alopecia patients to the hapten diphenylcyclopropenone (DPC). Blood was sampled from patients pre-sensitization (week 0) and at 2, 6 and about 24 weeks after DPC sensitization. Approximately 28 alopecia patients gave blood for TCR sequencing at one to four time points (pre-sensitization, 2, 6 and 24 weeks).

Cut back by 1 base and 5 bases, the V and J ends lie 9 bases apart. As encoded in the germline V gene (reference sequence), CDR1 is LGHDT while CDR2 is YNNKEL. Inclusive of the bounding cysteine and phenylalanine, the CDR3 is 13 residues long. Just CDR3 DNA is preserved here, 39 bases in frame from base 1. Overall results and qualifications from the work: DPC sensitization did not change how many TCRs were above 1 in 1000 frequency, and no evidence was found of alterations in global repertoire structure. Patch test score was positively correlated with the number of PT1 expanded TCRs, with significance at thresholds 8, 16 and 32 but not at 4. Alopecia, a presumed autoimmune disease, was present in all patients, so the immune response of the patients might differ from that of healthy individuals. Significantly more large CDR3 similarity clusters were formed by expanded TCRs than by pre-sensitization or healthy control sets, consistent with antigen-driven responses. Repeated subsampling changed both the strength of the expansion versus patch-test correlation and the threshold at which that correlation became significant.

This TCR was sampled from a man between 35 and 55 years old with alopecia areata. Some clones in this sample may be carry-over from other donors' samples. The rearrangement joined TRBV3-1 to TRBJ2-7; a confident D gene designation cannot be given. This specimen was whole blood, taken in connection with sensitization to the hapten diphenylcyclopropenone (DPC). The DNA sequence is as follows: TGTGCCAGCAGCCAAGTAGGCAGGAACGAGCAGTACTTC. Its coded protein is CASSQVGRNEQYF.